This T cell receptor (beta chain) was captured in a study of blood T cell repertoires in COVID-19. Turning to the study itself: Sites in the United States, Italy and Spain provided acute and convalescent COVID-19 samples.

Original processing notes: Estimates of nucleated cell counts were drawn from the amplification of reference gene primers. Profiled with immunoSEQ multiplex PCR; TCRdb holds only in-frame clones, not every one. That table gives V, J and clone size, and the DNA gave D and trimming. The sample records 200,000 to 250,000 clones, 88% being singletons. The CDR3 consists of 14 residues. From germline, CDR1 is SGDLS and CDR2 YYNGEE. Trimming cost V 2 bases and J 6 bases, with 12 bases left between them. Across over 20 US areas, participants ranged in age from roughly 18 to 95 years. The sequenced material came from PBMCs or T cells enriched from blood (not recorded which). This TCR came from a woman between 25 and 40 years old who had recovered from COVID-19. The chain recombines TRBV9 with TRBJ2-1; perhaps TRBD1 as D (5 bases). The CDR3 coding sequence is TGTGCCAGCAGCGTCACCCAGGGCCCCAATGAGCAGTTCTTC. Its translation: CASSVTQGPNEQFF. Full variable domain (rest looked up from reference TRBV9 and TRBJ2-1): DSGVTQTPKHLITATGQRVTLRCSPRSGDLSVYWYQQSLDQGLQFLIQYYNGEERAKGNILERFSAQQFPDLHSELNLSSLELGDSALYFCASSVTQGPNEQFFGPGTRLTVL.